This TCR beta chain was sequenced during a study of early T cells in non-severe SARS-CoV-2 infection. Across the whole study: Alpha and beta chains were unpaired, from unsorted whole-blood bulk RNA. General study points: The study's VDJdb matching favored anti-spike CD8 responses and missed private and CD4 specificities.

This clonotype has a count of ten or more. Antigen unknown. Individual cDNA molecules were tagged with unique molecular identifiers. TCRdb re-analysed the 5' RACE reads in MiXCR, keeping a single row per CDR3 protein. The sample lists around 62,000 distinct CDR3 sequences; around 4.7% were seen once. Per the germline V gene, CDR1 is DFQATT and CDR2 is SNEGSKA (reference sequence). The V end was cut by 4 bases, the J end by 3 bases, with 16 bases between. The CDR3 is made up of 14 amino acids. The sample consisted of whole blood. The chain recombines TRBV20-1 with TRBJ2-7; either TRBD1 or TRBD2 may supply D (5 bases each). This TCR came from an adult who was a healthcare worker with PCR-confirmed SARS-CoV-2 infection or an uninfected control (not recorded which). This CDR3 is CSANRQGDDYEQYF. CDR3 DNA sequence: TGCAGTGCTAACCGCCAAGGGGACGACTACGAGCAGTACTTC.